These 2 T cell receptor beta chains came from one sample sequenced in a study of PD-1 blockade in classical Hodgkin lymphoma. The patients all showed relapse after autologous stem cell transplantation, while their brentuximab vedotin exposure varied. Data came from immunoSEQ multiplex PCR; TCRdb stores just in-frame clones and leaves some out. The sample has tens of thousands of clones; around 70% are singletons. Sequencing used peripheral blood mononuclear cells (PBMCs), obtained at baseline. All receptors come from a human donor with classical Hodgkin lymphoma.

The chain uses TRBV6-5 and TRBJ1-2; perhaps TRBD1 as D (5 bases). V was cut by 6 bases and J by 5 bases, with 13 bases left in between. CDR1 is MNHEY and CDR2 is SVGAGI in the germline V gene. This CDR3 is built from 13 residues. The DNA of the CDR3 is TGTGCCAGCAGCGTGACAGTTTCATATGGCTACACCTTC. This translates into CASSVTVSYGYTF.

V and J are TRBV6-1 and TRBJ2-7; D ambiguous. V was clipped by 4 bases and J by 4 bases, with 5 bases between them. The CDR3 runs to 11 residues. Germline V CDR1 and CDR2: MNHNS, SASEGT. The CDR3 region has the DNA TGTGCCAGCAGTGGATTATACGAGCAGTACTTC. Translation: CASSGLYEQYF.